This T cell receptor (beta chain) was sequenced for a study of blood T cell repertoires in COVID-19. Study details: Acute and convalescent COVID-19 samples came from the United States, Italy and Spain.

Sequencing was performed with immunoSEQ multiplex PCR; in TCRdb, only in-frame clones are kept and a portion is missing. This sample carries 200,000 or so clones, about nine tenths of them seen once, and the ten largest clones take less than 3.5%. Per the germline V gene, CDR1 is KGHSH and CDR2 is LQKENI. With 4 bases clipped from V and 3 bases from J, the junction kept 5 bases outside the gene matches. The CDR3 runs to 15 residues. The sequence was collected from a woman aged 55-69 years with acute or convalescent COVID-19. The chain links TRBV18 to TRBJ1-4, with 7 bases matching TRBD1. The specimen was peripheral blood. CDR3 sequence reads: CASSLGQGANEKLFF. The CDR3 nucleotides read TGTGCCAGCTCACTCGGGCAGGGGGCTAATGAAAAACTGTTTTTT.